The 21 T cell receptor beta chains reported below all come from one sample, sequenced in a study of blood T cell repertoires in COVID-19. Assay: immunoSEQ multiplex PCR; the TCRdb copy retains only in-frame clones and omits some. The data contain approximately 73,000 clones, 86% of them seen just once; the ten biggest clones take up approximately 1.9%. The material sequenced was peripheral blood. These receptors were obtained from a woman in her sixties with acute or convalescent COVID-19.

The V call is TRBV2, the J call TRBJ2-5, with 11 bases matching TRBD2. J was trimmed by 1 base and V by 7 bases; bases with no gene match: 5. The CDR3 has 15 amino acids. Germline CDR1 and CDR2: SNHLY and FYNNEI. CDR3 sequence: CASNLAGGTQETQYF. CDR3 nucleotides: TGTGCCAGCAATCTAGCGGGAGGTACCCAAGAGACCCAGTACTTC.

The rearrangement joins TRBV18 to TRBJ1-6; TRBD1 matches 7 bases. The V and J ends lost 0 bases and 6 bases, in that order; junction bases with no gene match: 5. Germline V gene lookup returns CDR1 KGHSH and CDR2 LQKENI. The CDR3 is 16 amino acids. The DNA for the CDR3 is TGTGCCAGCTCACCACCCGCAGGGGGTGGTAATTCACCCCTCCACTTT. This encodes CASSPPAGGGNSPLHF.

The chain is built from TRBV28 and TRBJ1-5; 7 nucleotides agree with TRBD1. The CDR3 runs 18 residues. V lost 1 base, J lost 0 bases, and 9 bases stayed unmatched. Germline CDR1 MDHEN, CDR2 SYDVKM. The CDR3 DNA is TGTGCCAGCAGTTTATTTGGGACAGAGCAATATAGCAATCAGCCCCAGCATTTT. Protein product: CASSLFGTEQYSNQPQHF.

This chain links TRBV6-5 with TRBJ1-2; tentative D call: TRBD1 (6 bases). The germline V gene encodes CDR1 MNHEY and CDR2 SVGAGI. V gave up 0 bases and J gave up 8 bases, with 10 bases separating them. This CDR3 is built from 13 residues. CDR3 residues: CASSYSIQGGYTF. The CDR3 nucleotides read TGTGCCAGCAGTTACTCGATTCAGGGGGGCTACACCTTC.

This clone appeared a single time. One end of the junction fails to match germline, which may point to a read error. This CDR3 is also generated by other DNA sequences in the sample. This chain links TRBV7-9 with TRBJ1-2, with a tentative D call TRBD1 (6 bases). CDR1 and CDR2 (germline): SEHNR, FQNEAQ (reference sequence). The CDR3 contains 14 residues. CDR3 sequence reads: CASSLQGLGFGYTF. The CDR3 DNA sequence: TGTGCCAGCAGCTTGCAGGGGCTCGGTTTTGGCTACACCTTT.

This sequence joins TRBV4-3 and TRBJ2-7, with D tentatively TRBD1 (5 bases). Trimming pared 1 base from V and 2 bases from J, leaving 12 bases between. Germline CDR1 is LGHNA and CDR2 is YSLEER. This CDR3 comprises 15 residues. The CDR3 loop is CASSQGGYEAYEQYF. The CDR3 coding sequence is TGCGCCAGCAGCCAAGGGGGCTATGAGGCCTACGAGCAGTACTTC.

The rearrangement joins TRBV30 to TRBJ2-3; the D gene is possibly TRBD2 (5 bases). Trimming left V 2 bases short and J 2 bases short, with 14 bases between. The CDR3 covers 15 residues. From germline, CDR1 is GTSNPN and CDR2 SVGIG (reference sequence). For the CDR3, the DNA is TGTGCCTGGAGTAGATTCGGGAAACTCACAGATACGCAGTATTTT. It yields the protein CAWSRFGKLTDTQYF.

The genes are TRBV29-1 and TRBJ1-6, with TRBD1 matching 10 bases. This CDR3 has 13 residues. Germline-derived CDR1 and CDR2 are SQVTM and ANQGSEA. The J segment lost 10 bases and the V segment lost 6 bases, leaving 6 bases of the junction unmatched. The CDR3 region has the DNA TGCAGCGTGGGGGACAGGGGTGGATCACCCCTCCACTTT. Protein sequence: CSVGDRGGSPLHF.

The chain employs TRBV28 and TRBJ1-5, with D maybe TRBD1 (5 bases). The CDR3 consists of 14 residues. CDR1 is MDHEN and CDR2 is SYDVKM in the germline V gene. Trimming left V 4 bases short and J 1 base short, with 8 bases between. The CDR3 sequence: CASSSPGSNQPQHF. CDR3 bases: TGTGCCAGCAGTTCTCCAGGGAGCAATCAGCCCCAGCATTTT.

The rearrangement uses TRBV11-2 and TRBJ2-4; 8 bases are shared with TRBD1. The CDR3 runs 16 residues. V trimming: 5 bases; J trimming: 3 bases; junction bases outside the gene matches: 9. CDR1 is SGHAT and CDR2 is FQNNGV in the germline V gene. CDR3 sequence: CASSPGQGRVKNIQYF. Written as DNA, the CDR3 is TGTGCCAGCAGCCCCGGACAGGGAAGGGTCAAAAACATTCAGTACTTC.

This clone was seen only a few times. This chain connects TRBV5-6 to TRBJ2-3; D gene ambiguous. CDR3 length: 15 amino acids. Trimming stripped 1 base from V and 0 bases from J, with 9 bases between. Germline values: CDR1 SGHDT, CDR2 YYEEEE. Written as DNA, the CDR3 is TGTGCCAGCAGCTTGACACTAACTAGCACAGATACGCAGTATTTT. Amino acids: CASSLTLTSTDTQYF.

This chain joins TRBV28 and TRBJ2-6; D is ambiguous. Germline V CDR1 and CDR2: MDHEN, SYDVKM. CDR3 length: 15 residues. V was pared by 5 bases and J by 0 bases, with 8 bases between. CDR3 protein: CASSLASSGANVLTF. The CDR3 region has the DNA TGTGCCAGCAGTCTTGCCAGCTCTGGGGCCAACGTCCTGACTTTC.

J is TRBJ1-1 and V is TRBV19, with TRBD1 as a possible D gene (5 bases). The ends were cut back, 7 bases at V and 4 bases at J, with 16 bases in the middle. Germline assignment: CDR1 LNHDA and CDR2 SQIVND (reference sequence). The CDR3 extends over 14 amino acids. In nucleotides, the CDR3 is TGTGCCAGTAAAACCGGAGGGGCCTTCACTGAAGCTTTCTTT. As protein: CASKTGGAFTEAFF.

Of note for this clone: The sample carries other DNA sequences with the same CDR3. The genes are TRBV27 and TRBJ1-1; no clear D gene. Germline values: CDR1 MNHEY, CDR2 SMNVEV (reference sequence). V lost 0 bases, J lost 0 bases, and 8 bases lay in between. This CDR3 has 15 amino acids. CDR3 DNA: TGTGCCAGCAGTTTATCGGCCGGGATGAACACTGAAGCTTTCTTT. As protein: CASSLSAGMNTEAFF.

This clone was picked up one time. V and J are TRBV10-3 and TRBJ2-7, with TRBD1 as a possible D gene (5 bases). V was cut by 3 bases and J by 3 bases, with 12 bases left in between. This CDR3 is built from 14 residues. Per germline, CDR1 ENHRY and CDR2 SYGVKD. This CDR3 is CAISESRAGYEQYF. CDR3 in DNA: TGTGCCATCAGTGAATCCAGGGCTGGCTACGAGCAGTACTTC.

The V call is TRBV12-3 or TRBV12-4, the J call TRBJ1-4, with TRBD1 matching 7 bases. This CDR3 is 13 amino acids long. The ends lost 6 bases at V and 7 bases at J; junction bases unmatched: 5. The CDR3, as DNA: TGTGCCAGCAGAAGGGGGCTTGGTGAAAAACTGTTTTTT. Its protein product is CASRRGLGEKLFF.

J is TRBJ1-2 and V is TRBV9; 12 positions match TRBD1. The CDR3 contains 16 residues. J was trimmed by 1 base and V by 3 bases; bases with no gene match: 4. In germline, CDR1 is SGDLS, CDR2 YYNGEE. The CDR3 sequence is CASSAGTGGLNYGYTF. The CDR3, as DNA: TGTGCCAGCAGCGCCGGGACAGGGGGCCTTAACTATGGCTACACCTTC. The full variable domain, completed using reference TRBV9 and TRBJ1-2, is DSGVTQTPKHLITATGQRVTLRCSPRSGDLSVYWYQQSLDQGLQFLIQYYNGEERAKGNILERFSAQQFPDLHSELNLSSLELGDSALYFCASSAGTGGLNYGYTFGSGTRLTVV.

The rearrangement links TRBV28 to TRBJ2-7; a possible D gene is TRBD1 (5 bases). The CDR3 length is 13 residues. V lost 5 bases and J 4 bases, leaving 12 bases between the germline ends. Germline V gene sequence: CDR1 MDHEN, CDR2 SYDVKM. The CDR3 sequence: CASSLPGPYEQYF. The CDR3 DNA follows: TGTGCCAGCAGTCTCCCAGGGCCTTACGAGCAGTACTTC.

The chain couples TRBV4-2 to TRBJ2-3, with D perhaps matching TRBD2 (6 bases). Trimming took 1 base from V and 10 from J, leaving 12 bases between them. Germline CDR1 and CDR2: LGHNA and YNFKEQ. The CDR3 is 13 amino acids. The CDR3 DNA sequence: TGTGCCAGCAGCCAAGGACGGGAGTCGTCGCAGTATTTT. Translated, it gives CASSQGRESSQYF.

This clone was observed a single time. J is TRBJ1-1 and V is TRBV5-1, with TRBD1 identical over 7 bases. CDR3 size: 14 residues. V was pared by 2 bases and J by 4 bases, with 5 bases of the junction left unmatched. Germline CDR1 and CDR2: SGHRS and YFSETQ. CDR3 in DNA: TGCGCCAGCAGCTTCCGCGGGACAGCCACTGAAGCTTTCTTT. Its protein is CASSFRGTATEAFF.

The gene calls are TRBV7-9 and TRBJ1-1, with D perhaps matching TRBD1 (5 bases). Germline V gene data show CDR1 as SEHNR and CDR2 as FQNEAQ (reference sequence). The ends were cut back, 3 bases at V and 6 bases at J, with 11 bases in the middle. The CDR3 length is 13 residues. As DNA, the CDR3 is TGTGCCAGCAGCTTGTTAGGGGAGGCTGAAGCTTTCTTT. Protein sequence: CASSLLGEAEAFF.